This T cell receptor beta chain is drawn from a study of blood T cells in healthy people across ages. Findings and caveats of the study: Unsorted PBMCs ruled out conclusive naive versus antigen-experienced comparison. In long-lived donors, naive CD4+ cell counts and diversity exceeded those of aged donors.

The V gene's germline CDR1 is SQVTM and CDR2 ANQGSEA. V trimming: 6 bases; J trimming: 6 bases; junction bases outside the gene matches: 13. The CDR3 runs to 14 residues. This clonotype was counted a few times. Its antigen is as yet unknown. Through a sample-barcoded 5' primer and a J-beta primer mix, a second PCR was run for about 6 to 11 cycles. TCRdb re-called the 5' RACE reads with MiXCR, one entry per CDR3 protein. The table has 1.5 million to 2 million distinct CDR3 sequences, 25% to 30% seen once. The sequence was obtained from a woman aged 30 to 39 in good health. The rearrangement links TRBV29-1 to TRBJ2-7, with 8 bases that match TRBD1. Sequenced input: blood. The DNA for the CDR3 is TGCAGCGTGGCTCCCGGGACAGGTGGAGTCGAGCAGTACTTC. It is translated as CSVAPGTGGVEQYF.